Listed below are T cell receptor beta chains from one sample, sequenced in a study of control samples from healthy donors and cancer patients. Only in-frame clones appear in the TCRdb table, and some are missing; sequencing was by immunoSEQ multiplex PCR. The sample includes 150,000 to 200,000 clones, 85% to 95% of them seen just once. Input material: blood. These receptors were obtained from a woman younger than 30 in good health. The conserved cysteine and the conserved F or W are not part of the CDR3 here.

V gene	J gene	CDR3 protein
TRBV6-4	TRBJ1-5	ASSGSRDSNQPQH
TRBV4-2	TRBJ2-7	ASSQDLGTTYEQY
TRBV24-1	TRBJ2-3	ATSDHRTFTDTQY
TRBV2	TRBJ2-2	ASTSGLAMNTGELF
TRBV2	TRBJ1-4	ASTLLTTNEKLF
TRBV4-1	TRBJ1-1	ASSLTPGGATEAF
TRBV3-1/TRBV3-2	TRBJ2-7	ASSRDSNYEQY
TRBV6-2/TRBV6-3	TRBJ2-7	ASSRGDEQY
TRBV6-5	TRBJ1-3	ASTRIGYGNTIY
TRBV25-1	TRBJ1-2	ASSHRAVVSTGYT
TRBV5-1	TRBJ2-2	ASSLLAGVVTGELF
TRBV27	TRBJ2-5	ASSSPPVETQY
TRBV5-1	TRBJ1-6	ASSLGGGRNNSPLH
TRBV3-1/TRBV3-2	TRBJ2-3	ASSRFLPGDTQY
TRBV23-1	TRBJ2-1	ASHPTGTGGAGWRNEQF
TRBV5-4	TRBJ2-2	ASAPPGNTGELF
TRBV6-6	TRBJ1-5	ASSYGSRPQH
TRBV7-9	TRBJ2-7	ASSSSGTRNEQY
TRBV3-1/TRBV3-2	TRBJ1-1	ASSQQAMNTEAF
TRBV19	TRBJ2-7	ASSNTEGDEQY
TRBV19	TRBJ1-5	ASSISWNRNQPQH
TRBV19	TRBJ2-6	ASTFSGISGANVLT
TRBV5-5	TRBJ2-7	ASSLRSSGVAYEQY
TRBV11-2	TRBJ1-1	ASSLVGGTMRNTEAF
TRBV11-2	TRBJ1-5	ASSLSLSQPQH
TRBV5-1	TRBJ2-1	AIRLAGGNEQF
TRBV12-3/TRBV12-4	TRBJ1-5	ASSYDGRVPQH
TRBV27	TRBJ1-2	ASSLSGSYGYT
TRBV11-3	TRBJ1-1	ASSLDWGKDTEAF
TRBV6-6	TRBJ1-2	ASSLYSLAGTKNGYT
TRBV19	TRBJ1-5	ASSGTRDQPQH
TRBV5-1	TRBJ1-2	ASSILTGGGGYT
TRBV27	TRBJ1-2	ASSLDGYGYT
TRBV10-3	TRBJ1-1	ATNRGRDTEAF
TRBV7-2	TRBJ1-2	ASSLAEAEANYGYT
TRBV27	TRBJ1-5	ASSQTGGEQPQH
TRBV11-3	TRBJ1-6	ASSPRTGSPLH
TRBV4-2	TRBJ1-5	ASSQEGGTGSNQPQH
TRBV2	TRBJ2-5	ASSGLRQETQY
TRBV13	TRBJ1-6	ASSWTGGAQINSPLH
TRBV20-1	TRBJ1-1	SASRYTEAF